This TCR beta chain is from a study of technical replicates of blood from a few donors. Germline V lookup: CDR1 MNHEY, CDR2 SVGAGI. Between the trimmed V and J ends, which lost 5 bases and 4 bases, there was a span of 15 bases. CDR3 length equals 14 residues. Produced via immunoSEQ multiplex PCR; TCRdb's table is partial and in-frame only. The sample lists under 80,000 clones, under 95% occurring once. The chain employs TRBV6-5 and TRBJ2-7; D perhaps matches TRBD1 (5 bases). What was sequenced was T cells isolated from PBMCs. The sequence derives from a human donor in good health. This CDR3 is CASSRFRGLYEQYF. DNA of the CDR3: TGTGCCAGCAGTAGGTTTAGGGGCCTTTACGAGCAGTACTTC.